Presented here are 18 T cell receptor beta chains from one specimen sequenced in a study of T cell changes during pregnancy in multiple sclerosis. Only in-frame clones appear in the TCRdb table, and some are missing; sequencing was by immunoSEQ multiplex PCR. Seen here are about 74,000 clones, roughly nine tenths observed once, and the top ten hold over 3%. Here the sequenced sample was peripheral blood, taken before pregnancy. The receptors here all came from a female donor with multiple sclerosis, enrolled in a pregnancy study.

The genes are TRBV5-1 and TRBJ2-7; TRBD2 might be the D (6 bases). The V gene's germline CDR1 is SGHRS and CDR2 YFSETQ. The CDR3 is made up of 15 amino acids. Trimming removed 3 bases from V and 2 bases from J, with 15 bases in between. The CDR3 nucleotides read TGCGCCAGCAGCTCCCAGAGCGGGTCGACCTACGAGCAGTACTTC. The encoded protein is CASSSQSGSTYEQYF. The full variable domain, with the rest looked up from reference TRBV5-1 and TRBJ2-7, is KAGVTQTPRYLIKTRGQQVTLSCSPISGHRSVSWYQQTPGQGLQFLFEYFSETQRNKGNFPGRFSGRQFSNSRSEMNVSTLELGDSALYLCASSSQSGSTYEQYFGPGTRLTVT.

As DNA, the CDR3 is TGTGCCAGTAGAAAAGAGGACAGCTTAAACTATGGCTACACCTTC. Residues: CASRKEDSLNYGYTF. The chain has TRBV19 and TRBJ1-2; weak D call: TRBD1 (6 bases). CDR1 is LNHDA and CDR2 is SQIVND in the germline V gene (reference sequence). The V gene lost 6 bases and the J gene lost 2 bases, with 16 bases spanning the gap. There are 15 residues in the CDR3.

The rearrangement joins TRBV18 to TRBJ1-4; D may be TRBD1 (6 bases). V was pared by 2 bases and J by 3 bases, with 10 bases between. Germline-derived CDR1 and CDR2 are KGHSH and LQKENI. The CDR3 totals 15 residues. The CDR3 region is CASSPATGPNEKLFF. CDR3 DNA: TGTGCCAGCTCACCAGCCACAGGGCCTAATGAAAAACTGTTTTTT. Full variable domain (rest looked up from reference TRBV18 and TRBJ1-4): NAGVMQNPRHLVRRRGQEARLRCSPMKGHSHVYWYRQLPEEGLKFMVYLQKENIIDESGMPKERFSAEFPKEGPSILRIQQVVRGDSAAYFCASSPATGPNEKLFFGSGTQLSVL.

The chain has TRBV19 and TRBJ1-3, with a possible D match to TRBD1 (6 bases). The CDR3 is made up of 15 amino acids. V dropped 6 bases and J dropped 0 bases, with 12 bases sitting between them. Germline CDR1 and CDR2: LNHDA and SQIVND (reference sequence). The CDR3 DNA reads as TGTGCCAGTAGGACCACAGGGTCCTCTGGAAACACCATATATTTT. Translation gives CASRTTGSSGNTIYF.

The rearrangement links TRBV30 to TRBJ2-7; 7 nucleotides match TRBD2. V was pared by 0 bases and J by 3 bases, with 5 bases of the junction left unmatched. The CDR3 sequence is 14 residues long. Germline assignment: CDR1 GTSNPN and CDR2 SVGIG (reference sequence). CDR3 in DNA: TGTGCCTGGAGTGTAGTTGGCGGGGGCTACGAGCAGTACTTC. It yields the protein CAWSVVGGGYEQYF.

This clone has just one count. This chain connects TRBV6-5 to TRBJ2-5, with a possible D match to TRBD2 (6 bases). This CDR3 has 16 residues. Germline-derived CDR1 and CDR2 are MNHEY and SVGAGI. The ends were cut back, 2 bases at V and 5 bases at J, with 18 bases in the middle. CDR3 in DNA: TGTGCCAGCAGTTACCAGCGGGCCCCCCGACGGGAGACCCAGTACTTC. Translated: CASSYQRAPRRETQYF.

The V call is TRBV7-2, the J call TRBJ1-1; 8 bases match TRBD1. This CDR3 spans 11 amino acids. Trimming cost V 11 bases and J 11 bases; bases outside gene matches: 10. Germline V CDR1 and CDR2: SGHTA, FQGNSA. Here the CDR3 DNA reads TGTGCCTGCCGGACAGGGAGGAATGCTTTCTTT. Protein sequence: CACRTGRNAFF.

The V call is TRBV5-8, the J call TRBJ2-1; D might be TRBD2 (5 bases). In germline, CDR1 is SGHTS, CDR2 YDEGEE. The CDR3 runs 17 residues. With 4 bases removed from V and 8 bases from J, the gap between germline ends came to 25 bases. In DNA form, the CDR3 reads TGTGCCAGCAGCGATGGAGGCAAGGATGACATATTCGATGAGCAGTTCTTC. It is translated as CASSDGGKDDIFDEQFF.

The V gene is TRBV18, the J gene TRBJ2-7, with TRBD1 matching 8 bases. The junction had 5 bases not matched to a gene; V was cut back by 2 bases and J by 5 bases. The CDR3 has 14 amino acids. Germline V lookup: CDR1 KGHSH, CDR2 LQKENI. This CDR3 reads CASSPGQGWDEQYF. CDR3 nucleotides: TGTGCCAGCTCACCAGGACAGGGCTGGGACGAGCAGTACTTC.

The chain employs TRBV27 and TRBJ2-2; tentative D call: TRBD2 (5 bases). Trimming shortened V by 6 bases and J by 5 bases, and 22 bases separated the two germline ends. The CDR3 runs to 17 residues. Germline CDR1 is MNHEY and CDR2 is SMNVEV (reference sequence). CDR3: CASSRPGWERFTGELFF. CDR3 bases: TGTGCCAGCAGCCGACCTGGGTGGGAGAGGTTTACCGGGGAGCTGTTTTTT.

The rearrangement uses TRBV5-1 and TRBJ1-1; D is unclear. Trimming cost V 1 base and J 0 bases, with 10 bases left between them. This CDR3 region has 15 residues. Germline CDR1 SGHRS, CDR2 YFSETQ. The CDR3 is CASSLNSPMNTEAFF. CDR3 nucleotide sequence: TGCGCCAGCAGCTTGAACAGCCCCATGAACACTGAAGCTTTCTTT.

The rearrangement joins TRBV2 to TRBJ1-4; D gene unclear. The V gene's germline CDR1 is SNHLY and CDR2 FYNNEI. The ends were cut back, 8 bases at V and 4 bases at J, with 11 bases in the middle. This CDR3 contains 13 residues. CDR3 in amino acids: CASVSRHNEKLFF. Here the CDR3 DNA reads TGTGCCAGCGTAAGCCGACATAATGAAAAACTGTTTTTT.

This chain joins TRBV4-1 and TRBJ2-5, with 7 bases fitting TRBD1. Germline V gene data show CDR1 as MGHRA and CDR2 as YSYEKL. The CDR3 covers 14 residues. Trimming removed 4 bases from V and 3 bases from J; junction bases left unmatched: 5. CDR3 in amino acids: CASSPVGTEETQYF. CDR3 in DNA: TGCGCCAGCAGCCCAGTGGGGACAGAAGAGACCCAGTACTTC.

The CDR3 sequence is CASSSMGQGAVGYTF. In DNA, the CDR3 is TGTGCCAGCAGCTCTATGGGACAGGGGGCAGTTGGCTACACCTTC. The chain combines TRBV5-6 with TRBJ1-2; 12 nucleotides align to TRBD1. The V gene's germline CDR1 is SGHDT and CDR2 YYEEEE. J lost 7 bases, V lost 3 bases, and 7 bases had no gene match. The length of the CDR3 is 15 residues.

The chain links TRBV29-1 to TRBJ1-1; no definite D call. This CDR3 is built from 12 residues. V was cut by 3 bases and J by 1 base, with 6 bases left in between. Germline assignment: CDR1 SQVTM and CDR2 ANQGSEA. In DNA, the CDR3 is TGCAGCGTTGATTCCTCGAACACTGAAGCTTTCTTT. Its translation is CSVDSSNTEAFF.

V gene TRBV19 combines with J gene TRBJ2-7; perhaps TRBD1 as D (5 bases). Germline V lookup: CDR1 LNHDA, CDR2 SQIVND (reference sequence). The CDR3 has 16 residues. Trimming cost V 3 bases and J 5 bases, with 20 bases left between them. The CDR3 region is CASSIFPVQGFNEQYF. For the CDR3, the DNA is TGTGCCAGTAGTATCTTCCCCGTGCAGGGTTTTAACGAGCAGTACTTC.

Here the CDR3 reads CASSELLDTLQFF. CDR3 nucleotides: TGTGCCAGCAGCGAGCTGCTCGACACTCTGCAGTTCTTC. This chain uses TRBV6-4 with TRBJ2-1; D gene uncertain. Looked up from germline, CDR1 is MRHNA and CDR2 is SNTAGT. The V end lost 6 bases, the J end lost 12 bases, and 18 bases lay between the germline ends. This CDR3 contains 13 residues.

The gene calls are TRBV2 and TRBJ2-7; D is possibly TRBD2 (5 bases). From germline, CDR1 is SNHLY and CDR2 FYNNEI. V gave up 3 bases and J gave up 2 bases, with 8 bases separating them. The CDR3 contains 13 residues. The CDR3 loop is CASSDSSPYEQYF. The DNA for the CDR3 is TGTGCCAGCAGTGACTCTAGCCCCTACGAGCAGTACTTC.